The present T cell receptor (beta chain) was sequenced within a study of T cell responses to AZD1222 COVID-19 vaccine. Points from the study as a whole: CD4 TCRs associated with vaccination spanned spike, dominating at 160-218 and 743-854. Possibly, clonal diversity was underestimated; donors were largely white British and included more females. As reported, nearly half of all spike-specific TCRs target variant regions that are unmutated. Two AZD1222 administrations were followed by greater Spike-specific TCR breadth and depth.

Assay: immunoSEQ multiplex PCR; the TCRdb copy retains only in-frame clones and omits some. The sample contains tens of thousands of clones, 65% to 90% of which appear only once. Concerning this clone: The antigen is unknown.

The clonotype comes from an adult in good health. This material consisted of peripheral blood, taken on day 0 of AZD1222 vaccination.

CDR3 nucleotides: TGTGCCAGTGGAAGACAGGGGGGAACTAATGAAAAACTGTTTTTT. It codes for CASGRQGGTNEKLFF. The genes are TRBV2 and TRBJ1-4, with 9 bases lining up with TRBD1. The V gene end was trimmed by 9 bases and the J gene end by 1 base; junction bases not matched to a gene: 6. This CDR3 is built from 15 residues. Germline V CDR1 and CDR2: SNHLY, FYNNEI.